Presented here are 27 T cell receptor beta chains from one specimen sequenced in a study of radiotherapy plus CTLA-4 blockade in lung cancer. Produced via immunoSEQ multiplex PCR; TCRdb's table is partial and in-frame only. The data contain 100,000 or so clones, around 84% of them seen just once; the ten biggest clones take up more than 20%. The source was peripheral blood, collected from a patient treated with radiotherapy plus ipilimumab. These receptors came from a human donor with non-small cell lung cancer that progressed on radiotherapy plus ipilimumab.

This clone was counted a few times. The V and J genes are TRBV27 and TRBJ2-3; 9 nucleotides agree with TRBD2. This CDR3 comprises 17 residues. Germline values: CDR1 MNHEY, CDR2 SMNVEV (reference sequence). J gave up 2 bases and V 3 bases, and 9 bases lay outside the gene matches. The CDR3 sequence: CASSFLRLAGPTDTQYF. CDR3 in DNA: TGTGCCAGCAGTTTCCTCCGCCTAGCGGGACCCACAGATACGCAGTATTTT.

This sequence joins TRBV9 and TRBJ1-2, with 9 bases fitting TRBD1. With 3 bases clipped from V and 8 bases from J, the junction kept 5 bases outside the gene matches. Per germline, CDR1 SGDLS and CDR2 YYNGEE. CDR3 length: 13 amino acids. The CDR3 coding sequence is TGTGCCAGCAGCGATACAGGGGGCGTAGGCTACACCTTC. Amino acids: CASSDTGGVGYTF.

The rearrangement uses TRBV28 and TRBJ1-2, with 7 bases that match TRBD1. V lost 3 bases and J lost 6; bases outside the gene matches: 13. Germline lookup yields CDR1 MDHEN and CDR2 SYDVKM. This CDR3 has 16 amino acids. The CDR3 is CASSLEQMTGFHGYTF. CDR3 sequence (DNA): TGTGCCAGCAGTTTGGAACAGATGACAGGGTTTCATGGCTACACCTTC.

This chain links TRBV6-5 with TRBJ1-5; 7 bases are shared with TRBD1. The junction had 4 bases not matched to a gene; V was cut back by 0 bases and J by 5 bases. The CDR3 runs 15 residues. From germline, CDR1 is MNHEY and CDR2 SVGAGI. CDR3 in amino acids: CASSYSRGRDQPQHF. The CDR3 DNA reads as TGTGCCAGCAGTTACTCGAGGGGGCGAGATCAGCCCCAGCATTTT.

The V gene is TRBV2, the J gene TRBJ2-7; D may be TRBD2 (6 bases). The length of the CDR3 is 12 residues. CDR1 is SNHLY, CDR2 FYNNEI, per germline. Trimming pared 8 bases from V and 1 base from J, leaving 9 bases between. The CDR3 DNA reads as TGTGCCAGCCGCGCGGGGTCCTACGAGCAGTACGTC. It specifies CASRAGSYEQYV.

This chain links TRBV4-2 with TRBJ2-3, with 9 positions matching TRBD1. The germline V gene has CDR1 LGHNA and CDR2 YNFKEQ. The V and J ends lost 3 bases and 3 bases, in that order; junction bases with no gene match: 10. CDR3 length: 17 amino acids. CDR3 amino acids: CASSQETGGGRTDTQYF. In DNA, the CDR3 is TGTGCCAGCAGCCAGGAAACAGGGGGCGGAAGGACAGATACGCAGTATTTT.

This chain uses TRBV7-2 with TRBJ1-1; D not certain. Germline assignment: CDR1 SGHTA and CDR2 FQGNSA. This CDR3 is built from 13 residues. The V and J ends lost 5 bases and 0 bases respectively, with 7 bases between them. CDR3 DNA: TGTGCCAGCAGCGCGGCCTTGAACACTGAAGCTTTCTTT. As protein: CASSAALNTEAFF.

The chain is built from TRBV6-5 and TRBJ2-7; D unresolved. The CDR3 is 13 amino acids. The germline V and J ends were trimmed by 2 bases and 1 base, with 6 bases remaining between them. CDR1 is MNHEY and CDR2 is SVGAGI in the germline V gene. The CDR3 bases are TGTGCCAGCAGTTACGCGTTATCCTACGAGCAGTACTTC. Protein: CASSYALSYEQYF.

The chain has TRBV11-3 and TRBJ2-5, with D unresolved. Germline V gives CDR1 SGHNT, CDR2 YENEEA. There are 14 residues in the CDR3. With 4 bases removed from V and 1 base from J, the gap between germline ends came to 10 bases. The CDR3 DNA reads TGTGCCAGCAGCTCCTCCCCCGCCCAAGAGACCCAGTACTTC. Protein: CASSSSPAQETQYF.

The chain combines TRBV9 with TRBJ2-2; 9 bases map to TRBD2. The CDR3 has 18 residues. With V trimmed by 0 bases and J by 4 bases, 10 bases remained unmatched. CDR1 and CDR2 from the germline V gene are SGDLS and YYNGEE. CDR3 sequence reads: CASSVVPSGTKSTGELFF. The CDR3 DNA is TGTGCCAGCAGCGTAGTCCCTAGCGGGACCAAAAGCACCGGGGAGCTGTTTTTT.

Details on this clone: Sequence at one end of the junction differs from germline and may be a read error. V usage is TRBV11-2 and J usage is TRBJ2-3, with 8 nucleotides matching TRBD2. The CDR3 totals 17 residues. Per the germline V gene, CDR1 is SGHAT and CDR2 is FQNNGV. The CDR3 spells CASSLETGRGKADTQYF. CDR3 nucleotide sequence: TGTGCCAGCAGCCTAGAGACCGGGAGGGGGAAGGCAGATACGCAGTATTTT.

The CDR3 region is CASSDGVAKNIQYF. CDR3 nucleotide sequence: TGTGCCAGCAGTGATGGGGTCGCCAAAAACATTCAGTACTTC. The chain joins TRBV2 to TRBJ2-4, with D hard to call. This CDR3 is built from 14 residues. Germline CDR1 and CDR2: SNHLY and FYNNEI. V was pared by 3 bases and J by 1 base, with 7 bases between.

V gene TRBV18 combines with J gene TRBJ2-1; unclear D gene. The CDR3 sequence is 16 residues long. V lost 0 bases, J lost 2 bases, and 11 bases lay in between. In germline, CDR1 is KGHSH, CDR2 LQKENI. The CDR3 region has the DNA TGTGCCAGCTCACCACCGGGTCGGGTCACCTACAATGAGCAGTTCTTC. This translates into CASSPPGRVTYNEQFF. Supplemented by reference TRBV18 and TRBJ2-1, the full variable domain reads NAGVMQNPRHLVRRRGQEARLRCSPMKGHSHVYWYRQLPEEGLKFMVYLQKENIIDESGMPKERFSAEFPKEGPSILRIQQVVRGDSAAYFCASSPPGRVTYNEQFFGPGTRLTVL.

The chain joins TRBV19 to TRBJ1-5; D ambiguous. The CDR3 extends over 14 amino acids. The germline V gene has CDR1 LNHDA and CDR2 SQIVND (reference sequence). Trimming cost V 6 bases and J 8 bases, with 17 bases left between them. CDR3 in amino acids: CASSLWPIGEPQHF. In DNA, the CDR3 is TGTGCCAGTAGCCTCTGGCCTATCGGGGAGCCCCAGCATTTT.

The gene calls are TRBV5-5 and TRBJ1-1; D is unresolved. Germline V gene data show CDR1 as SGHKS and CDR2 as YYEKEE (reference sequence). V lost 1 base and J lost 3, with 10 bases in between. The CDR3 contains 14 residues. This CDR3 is CASSLQPADTEAFF. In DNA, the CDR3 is TGTGCCAGCAGCTTGCAACCAGCTGACACTGAAGCTTTCTTT.

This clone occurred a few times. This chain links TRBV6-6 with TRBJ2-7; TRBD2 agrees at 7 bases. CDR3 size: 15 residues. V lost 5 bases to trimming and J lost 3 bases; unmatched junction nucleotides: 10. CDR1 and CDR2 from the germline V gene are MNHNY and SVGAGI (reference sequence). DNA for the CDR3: TGTGCCAGCAGTCCCGGGGGGAGCCTCCACTACGAGCAGTACGTC. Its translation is CASSPGGSLHYEQYV.

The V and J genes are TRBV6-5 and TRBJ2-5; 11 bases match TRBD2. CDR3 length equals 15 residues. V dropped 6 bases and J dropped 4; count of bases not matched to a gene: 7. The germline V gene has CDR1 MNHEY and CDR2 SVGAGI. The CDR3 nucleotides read TGTGCCAGCAGCATAATAGGACTAGCGGGAGAGACCCAGTACTTC. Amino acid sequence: CASSIIGLAGETQYF.

The CDR3 is CASRGRENTGELFF. The CDR3 DNA reads as TGCGCCAGCAGAGGCAGGGAGAACACCGGGGAGCTGTTTTTT. The chain recombines TRBV5-1 with TRBJ2-2; a weak D match, TRBD1 (5 bases). The CDR3 totals 14 residues. The germline V gene has CDR1 SGHRS and CDR2 YFSETQ. The V end lost 5 bases, the J end lost 1 base, and 9 bases lay between the germline ends. Filled out from reference TRBV5-1 and TRBJ2-2, the complete variable domain reads KAGVTQTPRYLIKTRGQQVTLSCSPISGHRSVSWYQQTPGQGLQFLFEYFSETQRNKGNFPGRFSGRQFSNSRSEMNVSTLELGDSALYLCASRGRENTGELFFGEGSRLTVL.

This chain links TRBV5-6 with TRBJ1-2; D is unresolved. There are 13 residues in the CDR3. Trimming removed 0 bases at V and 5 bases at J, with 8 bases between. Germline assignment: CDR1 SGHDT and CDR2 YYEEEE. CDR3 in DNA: TGTGCCAGCAGCTTGGACCAACGGTATGGCTACACCTTC. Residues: CASSLDQRYGYTF. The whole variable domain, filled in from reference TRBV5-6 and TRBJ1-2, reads DAGVTQSPTHLIKTRGQQVTLRCSPKSGHDTVSWYQQALGQGPQFIFQYYEEEERQRGNFPDRFSGHQFPNYSSELNVNALLLGDSALYLCASSLDQRYGYTFGSGTRLTVV.

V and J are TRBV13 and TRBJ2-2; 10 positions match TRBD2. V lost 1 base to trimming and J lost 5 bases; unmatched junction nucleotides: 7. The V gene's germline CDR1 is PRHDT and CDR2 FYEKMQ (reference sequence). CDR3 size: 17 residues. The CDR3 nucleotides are TGTGCCAGCAGCTTAGCGGCTAGCGGGAGAAAGACCGGGGAGCTGTTTTTT. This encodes CASSLAASGRKTGELFF.

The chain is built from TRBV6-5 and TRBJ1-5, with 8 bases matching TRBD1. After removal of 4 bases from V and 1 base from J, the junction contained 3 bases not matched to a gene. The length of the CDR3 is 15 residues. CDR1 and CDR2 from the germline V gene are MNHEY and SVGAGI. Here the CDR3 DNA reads TGTGCCAGCAGTTCAGGGGGCGCGAGCAATCAGCCCCAGCATTTT. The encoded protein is CASSSGGASNQPQHF.

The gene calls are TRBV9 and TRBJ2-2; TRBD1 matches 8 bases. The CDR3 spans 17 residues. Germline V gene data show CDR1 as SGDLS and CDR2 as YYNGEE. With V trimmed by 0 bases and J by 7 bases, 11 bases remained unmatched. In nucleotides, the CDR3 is TGTGCCAGCAGCGTAGGTAGTGCCAGGGGGCTTGGCGGGGAGCTGTTTTTT. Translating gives CASSVGSARGLGGELFF. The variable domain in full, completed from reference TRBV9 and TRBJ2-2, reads DSGVTQTPKHLITATGQRVTLRCSPRSGDLSVYWYQQSLDQGLQFLIQYYNGEERAKGNILERFSAQQFPDLHSELNLSSLELGDSALYFCASSVGSARGLGGELFFGEGSRLTVL.

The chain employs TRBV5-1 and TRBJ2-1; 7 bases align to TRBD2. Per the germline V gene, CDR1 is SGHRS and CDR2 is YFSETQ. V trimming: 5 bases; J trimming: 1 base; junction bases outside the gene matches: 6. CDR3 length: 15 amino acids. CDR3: CASSRLAESYNEQFF. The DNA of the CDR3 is TGCGCCAGCAGTCGGCTAGCGGAGTCCTACAATGAGCAGTTCTTC.

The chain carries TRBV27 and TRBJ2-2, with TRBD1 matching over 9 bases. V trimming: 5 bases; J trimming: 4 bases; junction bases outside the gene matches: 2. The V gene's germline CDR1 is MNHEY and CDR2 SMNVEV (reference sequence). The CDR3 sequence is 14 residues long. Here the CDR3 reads CASSVTGGTGELFF. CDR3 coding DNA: TGTGCCAGCAGTGTGACAGGGGGCACCGGGGAGCTGTTTTTT.

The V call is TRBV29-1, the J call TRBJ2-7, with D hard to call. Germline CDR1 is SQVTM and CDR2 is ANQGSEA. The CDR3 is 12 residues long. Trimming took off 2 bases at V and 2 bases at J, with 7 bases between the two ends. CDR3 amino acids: CSVELRPYEQYF. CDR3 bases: TGCAGCGTTGAATTGCGACCCTACGAGCAGTACTTC.

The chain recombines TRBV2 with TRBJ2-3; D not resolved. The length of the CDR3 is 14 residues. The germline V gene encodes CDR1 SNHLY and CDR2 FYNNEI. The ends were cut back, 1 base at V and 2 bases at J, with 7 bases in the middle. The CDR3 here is CASSEGRITDTQYF. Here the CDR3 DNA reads TGTGCCAGCAGTGAAGGGCGGATCACAGATACGCAGTATTTT.

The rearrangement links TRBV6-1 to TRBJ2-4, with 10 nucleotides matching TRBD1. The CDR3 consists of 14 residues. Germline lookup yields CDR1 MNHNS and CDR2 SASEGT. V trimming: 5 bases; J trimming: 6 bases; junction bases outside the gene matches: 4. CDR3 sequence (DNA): TGTGCCAGCAGTACCCGGGACAGGGGAAACATTCAGTACTTC. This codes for CASSTRDRGNIQYF.